The T cell receptor (beta chain) described here comes from a study of PD-1 blockade in classical Hodgkin lymphoma. Overall study findings and caveats: Patients with a complete response exhibited baseline diversity comparable to newly diagnosed patients.

The CDR3 sequence is 15 residues long. V trimming: 4 bases; J trimming: 9 bases; junction bases outside the gene matches: 7. The germline CDR1 and CDR2 sequences are LGHNA and YNFKEQ. Relapses following autologous stem cell transplantation were seen in all patients, with brentuximab vedotin exposure varying. Produced via immunoSEQ multiplex PCR; TCRdb's table is partial and in-frame only. Of approximately 100,000 clones listed, approximately 90% were seen once; the top ten hold around 6.6%. For this clone: Its antigen is still unknown.

This sequence was found in a human donor with classical Hodgkin lymphoma. The V gene is TRBV4-2, the J gene TRBJ1-6; the match to TRBD1 covers 9 bases. The sample in question was peripheral blood mononuclear cells (PBMCs), obtained before the second cycle of nivolumab. The CDR3 protein is CASSPLQGAASPLHF. Written as DNA, the CDR3 is TGTGCCAGCAGCCCTTTACAGGGGGCGGCTTCACCCCTCCACTTT.